A single sample gave rise to the 30 T cell receptor beta chains below, sequenced in a study of T cells in Graves' hyperthyroidism and ophthalmopathy. RNA transcripts served as the template for amplifying TCR beta CDR3 regions. The study used the HTBI primer set for a first-round RT-PCR of the TCR CDR3. TCRdb re-analysed the multiplex PCR reads in MiXCR, keeping a single row per CDR3 protein. The sample records under 400,000 distinct CDR3 sequences, over 12% being singletons. The sequenced material came from blood. The receptors shown here come from a woman aged 55-69 years with Graves' ophthalmopathy.

This clonotype was counted many times. The rearrangement links TRBV28 to TRBJ2-5; D not resolved. This CDR3 region has 13 residues. The germline V gene has CDR1 MDHEN and CDR2 SYDVKM. V gave up 3 bases and J gave up 2 bases, with 7 bases separating them. CDR3 amino acids: CASSFLQQETQYF. The CDR3 region has the DNA TGTGCCAGCAGTTTCTTACAACAAGAGACCCAGTACTTC.

The table lists this clonotype with a few counts. The chain employs TRBV7-9 and TRBJ1-2, with D perhaps matching TRBD1 (5 bases). V was clipped by 3 bases and J by 8 bases, with 7 bases between them. CDR1 SEHNR and CDR2 FQNEAQ come from the germline V gene (reference sequence). The CDR3 has 11 residues. The CDR3 nucleotides are TGTGCCAGCAGCTTTGGGGACGGCTACACCTTC. It encodes CASSFGDGYTF.

The chain joins TRBV6-1 to TRBJ2-1; D is perhaps TRBD2 (6 bases). Trimming pared 0 bases from V and 2 bases from J, leaving 11 bases between. Germline assignment: CDR1 MNHNS and CDR2 SASEGT. CDR3 length: 16 amino acids. CDR3: CASSEARGRPYNEQFF. CDR3 nucleotide sequence: TGTGCCAGCAGTGAAGCACGGGGGAGACCCTACAATGAGCAGTTCTTC.

V usage is TRBV13 and J usage is TRBJ2-7, with 8 bases lining up with TRBD1. The CDR3 sequence is 14 residues long. The germline V gene has CDR1 PRHDT and CDR2 FYEKMQ (reference sequence). Trimming removed 5 bases from V and 3 bases from J; junction bases left unmatched: 6. The CDR3 sequence: CASSPDRVYYEQYF. The CDR3, as DNA: TGTGCCAGCAGCCCGGACAGGGTATACTACGAGCAGTACTTC.

This clonotype turned up a few times. The chain carries TRBV15 and TRBJ1-1; D is unclear. Germline V CDR1 and CDR2: LNHNV, YYDKDF (reference sequence). The CDR3 sequence is 13 residues long. The V and J ends lost 2 bases and 3 bases respectively, with 7 bases between them. Written as DNA, the CDR3 is TGTGCCACCAGCAGATCTGGATACACTGAAGCTTTCTTT. As protein: CATSRSGYTEAFF. Filled out from reference TRBV15 and TRBJ1-1, the complete variable domain reads DAMVIQNPRYQVTQFGKPVTLSCSQTLNHNVMYWYQQKSSQAPKLLFHYYDKDFNNEADTPDNFQSRRPNTSFCFLDIRSPGLGDTAMYLCATSRSGYTEAFFGQGTRLTVV.

This clonotype was detected many times. The chain employs TRBV6-1 and TRBJ2-7, with 8 bases identical to TRBD1. The CDR3 spans 15 residues. The germline V gene encodes CDR1 MNHNS and CDR2 SASEGT. Trimming at V came to 6 bases and at J to 1 base, leaving 8 bases not matched to a gene. In DNA, the CDR3 is TGTGCCAGCAGAGGACAGGGAGGATCTTCCTACGAGCAGTACTTC. This sequence encodes CASRGQGGSSYEQYF.

In its sample, this clonotype was seen many times. V is TRBV20-1 and J is TRBJ1-6, with TRBD1 matching over 9 bases. The germline V gene encodes CDR1 DFQATT and CDR2 SNEGSKA (reference sequence). The CDR3 is 15 amino acids. J was trimmed by 1 base and V by 5 bases; bases with no gene match: 3. CDR3 amino acids: CSARGQGSYNSPLHF. Here the CDR3 DNA reads TGCAGTGCTCGCGGACAGGGGTCCTATAATTCACCCCTCCACTTT.

V and J are TRBV28 and TRBJ2-1; 8 nucleotides align to TRBD2. After removal of 6 bases from V and 3 bases from J, the junction contained 13 bases not matched to a gene. The germline gives CDR1 MDHEN, CDR2 SYDVKM. The CDR3 extends over 17 amino acids. CDR3 in amino acids: CASSPPSGTRRYNEQFF. The CDR3 bases are TGTGCCAGCAGCCCCCCTTCCGGGACTAGACGCTACAATGAGCAGTTCTTC.

This clonotype was counted ten times or more. The chain carries TRBV11-2 and TRBJ1-1; D gene ambiguous. Trimming pared 0 bases from V and 6 bases from J, leaving 8 bases between. This CDR3 spans 13 amino acids. CDR1 and CDR2 from the germline V gene are SGHAT and FQNNGV. The chain's CDR3 is CASSLDFRSEAFF. CDR3 bases: TGTGCCAGCAGCTTAGACTTTAGATCTGAAGCTTTCTTT. Complete variable domain (other parts from reference TRBV11-2 and TRBJ1-1): EAGVAQSPRYKIIEKRQSVAFWCNPISGHATLYWYQQILGQGPKLLIQFQNNGVVDDSQLPKDRFSAERLKGVDSTLKIQPAKLEDSAVYLCASSLDFRSEAFFGQGTRLTVV.

The chain is built from TRBV28 and TRBJ2-7; 7 bases agree with TRBD2. The CDR3 has 14 residues. The trim removed 10 bases at V and 1 base at J, leaving 10 bases unmatched. In germline, CDR1 is MDHEN, CDR2 SYDVKM. CDR3 protein: CATAGIAGSYEQYF. CDR3 bases: TGTGCCACGGCTGGTATAGCGGGTTCCTACGAGCAGTACTTC.

This clonotype showed up many times. The chain combines TRBV12-3 or TRBV12-4 with TRBJ2-1; 12 bases line up with TRBD2. The CDR3 covers 16 residues. J lost 4 bases, V lost 10 bases, and 11 bases had no gene match. The CDR3 here is CATTIPSGRDYNEQFF. The CDR3 nucleotides read TGTGCCACCACCATTCCTAGCGGGAGGGATTACAATGAGCAGTTCTTC.

The J gene is TRBJ2-1, the V gene TRBV20-1, with 10 nucleotides matching TRBD2. Trimming removed 3 bases from V and 8 bases from J; junction bases left unmatched: 13. The CDR3 runs 16 residues. Germline CDR1 DFQATT, CDR2 SNEGSKA (reference sequence). In DNA, the CDR3 is TGCAGTGCTAGTGGTGGTTCTAGCGGGAGAATCCATGAGCAGTTCTTC. This translates into CSASGGSSGRIHEQFF.

This clonotype has at least ten counts. The chain recombines TRBV3-1 with TRBJ1-3, with D hard to call. The V and J ends lost 1 base and 0 bases respectively, with 4 bases between them. Per the germline V gene, CDR1 is LGHDT and CDR2 is YNNKEL (reference sequence). The CDR3 is made up of 14 amino acids. Written as DNA, the CDR3 is TGTGCCAGCAGCCAAGTACCCTCTGGAAACACCATATATTTT. It yields the protein CASSQVPSGNTIYF.

Turning to this clonotype: Just one base apart from a much larger clone, this may be a read error. The chain combines TRBV5-1 with TRBJ2-7, with 9 nucleotides matching TRBD2. CDR1 SGHRS and CDR2 YFSETQ come from the germline V gene. The CDR3 extends over 15 amino acids. V lost 0 bases and J lost 7; bases outside the gene matches: 8. The CDR3 reads CASSLVSSGREEQYF. In DNA, the CDR3 is TGCGCCAGCAGCTTGGTTAGTAGCGGGAGAGAGGAGCAGTACTTC.

In this sample, this clonotype turned up many times. This chain uses TRBV18 with TRBJ2-1; no clear D. V lost 0 bases and J 6 bases, leaving 12 bases between the germline ends. Germline CDR1 is KGHSH and CDR2 is LQKENI. The CDR3 loop spans 15 amino acids. DNA for the CDR3: TGTGCCAGCTCACCACCCCGCGTGGGCAGCAATGAGCAGTTCTTC. Amino acids: CASSPPRVGSNEQFF.

Only a few counts were recorded for this clonotype. CDR3 sequence reads: CASSREGVLNEQFF. As DNA, the CDR3 is TGTGCCAGCAGCCGCGAGGGGGTGCTCAATGAGCAGTTCTTC. The rearrangement uses TRBV7-9 and TRBJ2-1; tentative D call: TRBD1 (6 bases). In germline, CDR1 is SEHNR, CDR2 FQNEAQ (reference sequence). The CDR3 runs to 14 residues. V dropped 5 bases and J dropped 6 bases, with 14 bases sitting between them.

This clonotype was detected a few times. The CDR3 spells CATSRDSLRGLTDTQYF. CDR3 nucleotide sequence: TGTGCCACCAGCAGAGATTCCCTCCGAGGACTGACAGATACGCAGTATTTT. The gene calls are TRBV15 and TRBJ2-3; perhaps TRBD2 as D (5 bases). Trimming stripped 0 bases from V and 3 bases from J, with 16 bases between. The CDR3 contains 17 residues. CDR1 is LNHNV, CDR2 YYDKDF, per germline (reference sequence).

This clonotype was seen at least ten times. The chain is built from TRBV30 and TRBJ2-1; D remains ambiguous. Germline V lookup: CDR1 GTSNPN, CDR2 SVGIG (reference sequence). The CDR3 covers 13 residues. Trimming removed 2 bases from V and 7 bases from J, with 12 bases in between. CDR3 nucleotides: TGTGCCTGGAGTTTCATGACGGTGAATGAGCAGTTCTTC. Translating gives CAWSFMTVNEQFF.

The chain carries TRBV5-1 and TRBJ2-7; 10 nucleotides agree with TRBD2. With V trimmed by 4 bases and J by 3 bases, 7 bases remained unmatched. CDR3 length: 15 amino acids. In germline, CDR1 is SGHRS, CDR2 YFSETQ. The CDR3 sequence is CASSDGGTSVYEQYF. The CDR3 coding sequence is TGCGCCAGCAGCGACGGAGGGACTAGCGTCTACGAGCAGTACTTC. The whole variable domain, filled in from reference TRBV5-1 and TRBJ2-7, reads KAGVTQTPRYLIKTRGQQVTLSCSPISGHRSVSWYQQTPGQGLQFLFEYFSETQRNKGNFPGRFSGRQFSNSRSEMNVSTLELGDSALYLCASSDGGTSVYEQYFGPGTRLTVT.

The gene calls are TRBV5-4 and TRBJ2-6; D is perhaps TRBD1 (5 bases). Looked up from germline, CDR1 is SGHNT and CDR2 is YYREEE (reference sequence). The V and J ends lost 0 bases and 0 bases respectively, with 7 bases between them. The CDR3 covers 16 residues. The CDR3 sequence: CASSLVGVSGANVLTF. CDR3 bases: TGTGCCAGCAGCTTGGTAGGGGTCTCTGGGGCCAACGTCCTGACTTTC.

The chain links TRBV5-1 to TRBJ1-3; 7 bases are shared with TRBD1. With V trimmed by 4 bases and J by 4 bases, 8 bases remained unmatched. CDR1 and CDR2 from the germline V gene are SGHRS and YFSETQ. The CDR3 consists of 15 residues. The CDR3 sequence is CASSALAGGGNTIYF. The CDR3 nucleotides are TGCGCCAGCAGCGCCTTGGCAGGGGGAGGAAACACCATATATTTT.

This clonotype has a handful of counts. The chain links TRBV20-1 to TRBJ1-1; D not certain. V lost 0 bases, J lost 3 bases, and 11 bases lay in between. Germline CDR1 DFQATT, CDR2 SNEGSKA (reference sequence). The CDR3 loop spans 14 amino acids. CDR3 bases: TGCAGTGCTAGAGATAAGGCCGGGTACACTGAAGCTTTCTTT. Amino acid sequence: CSARDKAGYTEAFF.

This clonotype was observed a few times. This chain joins TRBV5-4 and TRBJ2-4; D is unresolved. The CDR3 is 15 amino acids. Germline CDR1 and CDR2: SGHNT and YYREEE (reference sequence). The V gene lost 4 bases and the J gene lost 2 bases, with 13 bases spanning the gap. This chain's CDR3 is CASSEGWGTKNIQYF. The CDR3 coding sequence is TGTGCCAGCAGCGAAGGGTGGGGAACCAAAAACATTCAGTACTTC.

The sample holds many counts of this clonotype. The chain carries TRBV28 and TRBJ1-1; TRBD1 is a possible D gene (6 bases). Germline-derived CDR1 and CDR2 are MDHEN and SYDVKM. V was pared by 3 bases and J by 11 bases, with 10 bases between. The CDR3 loop spans 11 amino acids. In nucleotides, the CDR3 is TGTGCCAGCAGTTTGAACAGGGACGCTTTCTTT. Its protein is CASSLNRDAFF. The full variable domain, its missing parts supplied by reference TRBV28 and TRBJ1-1, is DVKVTQSSRYLVKRTGEKVFLECVQDMDHENMFWYRQDPGLGLRLIYFSYDVKMKEKGDIPEGYSVSREKKERFSLILESASTNQTSMYLCASSLNRDAFFGQGTRLTVV.

This clonotype was counted only a few times. The rearrangement links TRBV9 to TRBJ2-2, with a weak D call TRBD2 (5 bases). V gave up 0 bases and J gave up 0 bases, with 12 bases separating them. Germline V gene data show CDR1 as SGDLS and CDR2 as YYNGEE. The CDR3 length is 17 residues. This chain's CDR3 is CASSVDRGKANTGELFF. CDR3 in DNA: TGTGCCAGCAGCGTAGATCGGGGAAAAGCGAACACCGGGGAGCTGTTTTTT.

This clonotype has at least ten counts. V gene TRBV5-1 combines with J gene TRBJ2-4, with D perhaps matching TRBD1 (5 bases). This CDR3 contains 16 residues. From germline, CDR1 is SGHRS and CDR2 YFSETQ. Trimming removed 5 bases from V and 2 bases from J, with 17 bases in between. The DNA of the CDR3 is TGCGCCAGCAGTTTCTCCCAGGGCTTGTCCAAAAACATTCAGTACTTC. It codes for CASSFSQGLSKNIQYF.

In its sample, this clonotype was seen many times. The CDR3 sequence: CSASPGTGGLADTQYF. CDR3 nucleotide sequence: TGCAGTGCTAGCCCCGGGACAGGGGGCTTAGCAGATACGCAGTATTTT. The chain has TRBV20-1 and TRBJ2-3; TRBD1 agrees at 12 bases. CDR1 DFQATT and CDR2 SNEGSKA come from the germline V gene (reference sequence). V dropped 3 bases and J dropped 4; count of bases not matched to a gene: 8. This CDR3 is 16 amino acids long.

This clonotype was detected many times. This chain connects TRBV29-1 to TRBJ2-5; D may be TRBD1 (5 bases). Trimming shortened V by 3 bases and J by 4 bases, and 9 bases separated the two germline ends. The CDR3 is 12 residues long. Per the germline V gene, CDR1 is SQVTM and CDR2 is ANQGSEA. DNA of the CDR3: TGCAGCGTTGATTCCAGGGCAGAGACCCAGTACTTC. This gives the protein CSVDSRAETQYF.

This clonotype appeared many times. The chain joins TRBV2 to TRBJ2-3; 8 nucleotides align to TRBD2. V shed 8 bases, J shed 1 base, and the junction held 5 bases outside the gene matches. The CDR3 runs to 14 residues. CDR1 is SNHLY, CDR2 FYNNEI, per germline. This CDR3 is CASQPGLGTDTQYF. The CDR3 DNA sequence: TGTGCCAGCCAACCGGGACTAGGCACAGATACGCAGTATTTT.

This clonotype was counted at least ten times. The V gene is TRBV28, the J gene TRBJ2-7, with D perhaps assigned TRBD1 or TRBD2 (6 bases each). This CDR3 comprises 15 residues. CDR1 is MDHEN and CDR2 is SYDVKM in the germline V gene. Trimming shortened V by 5 bases and J by 5 bases, and 19 bases separated the two germline ends. In DNA form, the CDR3 reads TGTGCCAGCAGTCTGGTTGGAGGGGGACGGGACGAGCAGTACTTC. Translating gives CASSLVGGGRDEQYF.